Each of the 26 T cell receptor beta chains below was sequenced from the same sample in a study of T-cell reconstitution after alpha-beta-depleted transplantation in children. A TCRbeta library incorporating unique molecular identifiers was prepared. TCRdb fed the PCR reads into MiXCR, producing one record per CDR3 protein. The table records over 200,000 distinct CDR3 sequences, roughly 11% of them present only once. The sequencing here drew on PBMCs, taken before TCRalphabeta/CD19-depleted stem cell transplant. The receptors come from a child less than two years old with acute myeloid leukemia, due to receive a stem cell transplant.

This clonotype has ten or more counts. The CDR3 sequence: CSARRQGDQPQHF. The CDR3 DNA is TGCAGTGCTAGGAGACAGGGTGACCAGCCCCAGCATTTT. V is TRBV20-1 and J is TRBJ1-5; 7 nucleotides line up with TRBD1. After removal of 3 bases from V and 7 bases from J, the junction contained 6 bases not matched to a gene. This CDR3 has 13 amino acids. Germline CDR1 and CDR2: DFQATT and SNEGSKA (reference sequence).

This clonotype showed up many times. V usage is TRBV18 and J usage is TRBJ2-4, with D tentatively TRBD2 (6 bases). The CDR3 has 15 residues. CDR1 and CDR2 (germline): KGHSH, LQKENI. Trimming pared 3 bases from V and 6 bases from J, leaving 15 bases between. In DNA form, the CDR3 reads TGTGCCAGCTCACCTTTGGCTGGGGGGATAAACATTCAGTACTTC. Protein: CASSPLAGGINIQYF.

This clonotype was seen many times. CDR3 in amino acids: CASSRLTSAYNEQFF. The DNA for the CDR3 is TGTGCCAGCAGCCGATTGACTAGCGCGTACAATGAGCAGTTCTTC. V is TRBV6-5 and J is TRBJ2-1; 8 bases match TRBD2. Trimming cost V 6 bases and J 4 bases; bases outside gene matches: 8. Germline CDR1 is MNHEY and CDR2 is SVGAGI. This CDR3 region has 15 residues.

This clonotype appeared many times. The chain employs TRBV7-9 and TRBJ2-7, with 7 bases fitting TRBD1. Trimming removed 5 bases from V and 4 bases from J; junction bases left unmatched: 23. The CDR3 covers 19 residues. CDR1 and CDR2 from the germline V gene are SEHNR and FQNEAQ (reference sequence). The CDR3 DNA reads as TGTGCCAGCAGCCCCATTAGGCCAGGGGGTAATGATGCGGCGTACGAGCAGTACTTC. Its translation is CASSPIRPGGNDAAYEQYF.

This clonotype appeared many times. The V call is TRBV12-3 or TRBV12-4, the J call TRBJ2-3; D is possibly TRBD2 (5 bases). This CDR3 has 13 residues. Trimming cost V 4 bases and J 6 bases, with 11 bases left between them. The CDR3 bases are TGTGCCAGCAGTTCCATAGCGTTGGATACGCAGTATTTT. Encoded protein: CASSSIALDTQYF.

A remark on this clonotype: Just one base apart from a much larger clone, this may be a read error. The genes are TRBV7-2 and TRBJ1-2; D gene ambiguous. Per the germline V gene, CDR1 is SGHTA and CDR2 is FQGNSA. CDR3 size: 15 residues. Trimming took off 2 bases at V and 0 bases at J, with 10 bases between the two ends. The CDR3: CASSLTHGSNYGYTF. In nucleotides, the CDR3 is TGTGCCAGCAGCTTAACGCACGGATCTAACTATGGCTACACCTTC.

In its sample, this clonotype was seen many times. The chain recombines TRBV25-1 with TRBJ2-7; D is unclear. V lost 5 bases, J lost 5 bases, and 22 bases lay in between. This CDR3 comprises 16 residues. Per the germline V gene, CDR1 is MGHDK and CDR2 is SYGVNS. The CDR3 sequence: CASSPLSGSPQNEQYF. The DNA of the CDR3 is TGTGCCAGCAGTCCCTTGAGTGGGTCTCCCCAGAACGAGCAGTACTTC.

This clonotype occurred many times. The rearrangement links TRBV28 to TRBJ2-7; D is uncertain. This CDR3 region has 11 residues. V was cut by 3 bases and J by 4 bases, with 4 bases left in between. Germline V CDR1 and CDR2: MDHEN, SYDVKM. The CDR3 sequence is CASSLLYEQYF. The DNA for the CDR3 is TGTGCCAGCAGTTTGTTGTACGAGCAGTACTTC.

This clonotype has a count of ten or more. The chain uses TRBV19 and TRBJ1-5; the D is unclear. Germline V gives CDR1 LNHDA, CDR2 SQIVND (reference sequence). The CDR3 has 14 amino acids. Between the trimmed V and J ends, which lost 5 bases and 2 bases, there was a span of 10 bases. CDR3 amino acids: CASSPTTRNQPQHF. Here the CDR3 DNA reads TGTGCCAGTAGTCCGACGACACGCAATCAGCCCCAGCATTTT.

This clonotype was seen only a few times. This chain links TRBV5-6 with TRBJ1-2, with TRBD1 matching 9 bases. Trimming took 5 bases from V and 0 from J; bases not matched to a gene: 5. This CDR3 contains 15 residues. In germline, CDR1 is SGHDT, CDR2 YYEEEE. CDR3 in amino acids: CASSPGTGSNYGYTF. The CDR3 DNA is TGTGCCAGCAGTCCCGGGACAGGGTCTAACTATGGCTACACCTTC.

This clonotype occurred many times. The chain joins TRBV29-1 to TRBJ1-2; 12 bases match TRBD1. V shed 4 bases and J 4 bases; nucleotides not matched to a gene: 13. This CDR3 is built from 17 residues. Per the germline V gene, CDR1 is SQVTM and CDR2 is ANQGSEA. Here the CDR3 reads CSVVPAGGTGGAYGYTF. Here the CDR3 DNA reads TGCAGCGTTGTCCCGGCAGGCGGGACAGGGGGCGCCTATGGCTACACCTTC.

This clonotype has ten or more counts. The chain carries TRBV5-1 and TRBJ2-3; D possibly corresponds to TRBD2 (6 bases). Trimming pared 1 base from V and 0 bases from J, leaving 12 bases between. Germline V gene sequence: CDR1 SGHRS, CDR2 YFSETQ. The CDR3 is 16 residues long. CDR3 DNA sequence: TGCGCCAGCAGCTTGTCAGAGCGGGCTAGCACAGATACGCAGTATTTT. Translating it yields CASSLSERASTDTQYF.

This clonotype was seen many times. This chain connects TRBV20-1 to TRBJ2-1; a possible D gene is TRBD1 (6 bases). This CDR3 is built from 15 residues. V lost 4 bases to trimming and J lost 0 bases, with 13 bases between them. CDR1 DFQATT and CDR2 SNEGSKA come from the germline V gene (reference sequence). The CDR3 DNA sequence: TGCAGTGCTAACCAGGACAGATCCTCCTACAATGAGCAGTTCTTC. Its protein is CSANQDRSSYNEQFF.

This clonotype was counted at least ten times. The J gene is TRBJ2-1, the V gene TRBV10-3; 8 nucleotides align to TRBD2. Trimming took 3 bases from V and 9 from J; bases not matched to a gene: 4. The germline CDR1 and CDR2 sequences are ENHRY and SYGVKD. This CDR3 spans 13 amino acids. The CDR3 DNA reads as TGTGCCATCAGTGAAGAGCGGGAGTGTGAGCAGTTCTTC. This translates into CAISEERECEQFF.

The J gene is TRBJ2-5, the V gene TRBV5-1; tentatively, D is TRBD2 (6 bases). The CDR3 length is 14 residues. Germline CDR1 SGHRS, CDR2 YFSETQ. The ends were cut back, 8 bases at V and 3 bases at J, with 17 bases in the middle. The CDR3 DNA follows: TGCGCCAGGGGCTCCACGCCGGGAGAAGAGACCCAGTACTTC. Translation: CARGSTPGEETQYF.

In this sample, this clonotype turned up a few times. The genes are TRBV20-1 and TRBJ2-1; TRBD2 aligns across 9 bases. Losses at the gene ends were 3 bases for V and 6 bases for J; bases not matched to a gene: 6. The CDR3 consists of 14 residues. CDR1 and CDR2 (germline): DFQATT, SNEGSKA (reference sequence). In nucleotides, the CDR3 is TGCAGTGCTAGTAGGGGACTAGCATTCAATGAGCAGTTCTTC. Translating gives CSASRGLAFNEQFF.

This clonotype was picked up many times. The rearrangement joins TRBV28 to TRBJ1-6, with D maybe TRBD1 (5 bases). V lost 8 bases, J lost 7 bases, and 15 bases lay in between. This CDR3 has 14 amino acids. Germline assignment: CDR1 MDHEN and CDR2 SYDVKM. CDR3 in DNA: TGTGCCAGCTCCAGCGGGGGAAGGAATTCACCCCTCCACTTT. Translated, it gives CASSSGGRNSPLHF. Based on the CDR3 plus reference TRBV28 and TRBJ1-6, the full variable domain is DVKVTQSSRYLVKRTGEKVFLECVQDMDHENMFWYRQDPGLGLRLIYFSYDVKMKEKGDIPEGYSVSREKKERFSLILESASTNQTSMYLCASSSGGRNSPLHFGNGTRLTVT.

Many counts were recorded for this clonotype. This chain joins TRBV5-1 and TRBJ2-5; 13 nucleotides line up with TRBD2. Germline lookup yields CDR1 SGHRS and CDR2 YFSETQ. The CDR3 loop spans 16 amino acids. Unmatched junction bases numbered 5, after V lost 4 bases and J lost 2 bases. The CDR3 bases are TGCGCCAGCAGCGCCGGGACTAGCGGGGTTCAAGAGACCCAGTACTTC. It yields the protein CASSAGTSGVQETQYF.

This clonotype came up a few times. This rearrangement joins TRBV5-6 to TRBJ1-1; a weak D match, TRBD1 (5 bases). The ends were cut back, 4 bases at V and 4 bases at J, with 11 bases in the middle. The CDR3 runs to 13 residues. Germline CDR1 reads SGHDT; CDR2 reads YYEEEE. CDR3 protein: CASSLRGGTEAFF. The CDR3 nucleotides read TGTGCCAGCAGCCTGCGGGGGGGCACTGAAGCTTTCTTT. Full variable domain (outside the CDR3, taken from reference TRBV5-6 and TRBJ1-1): DAGVTQSPTHLIKTRGQQVTLRCSPKSGHDTVSWYQQALGQGPQFIFQYYEEEERQRGNFPDRFSGHQFPNYSSELNVNALLLGDSALYLCASSLRGGTEAFFGQGTRLTVV.

The chain recombines TRBV14 with TRBJ2-3, with 8 bases that match TRBD2. The CDR3 loop spans 13 amino acids. V gave up 7 bases and J gave up 2 bases; unmatched junction bases: 2. Germline lookup yields CDR1 SGHDN and CDR2 FVKESK. This CDR3 is CASKRELTDTQYF. The DNA of the CDR3 is TGTGCCAGCAAGCGGGAGCTCACAGATACGCAGTATTTT.

About this clonotype itself: Being one base from a much bigger clone, this may be a read error. The gene calls are TRBV28 and TRBJ1-2, with D perhaps TRBD1 (5 bases). Germline V CDR1 and CDR2: MDHEN, SYDVKM. This CDR3 has 12 residues. CDR3 sequence: CDSRAVRYGYTF. CDR3 in DNA: TGTGACAGCAGGGCCGTCCGCTATGGCTACACCTTC.

At least ten counts were recorded for this clonotype. The chain joins TRBV20-1 to TRBJ2-1; weak D call: TRBD2 (5 bases). V gave up 3 bases and J gave up 0 bases, with 12 bases separating them. The CDR3 consists of 15 residues. Germline values: CDR1 DFQATT, CDR2 SNEGSKA (reference sequence). The CDR3 DNA sequence: TGCAGTGCTAGTCTAGCACAGAGCTCCTACAATGAGCAGTTCTTC. Encoded protein: CSASLAQSSYNEQFF.

This clonotype was detected ten times or more. The rearrangement links TRBV7-7 to TRBJ1-1; D might be TRBD1 (6 bases). Germline CDR1 and CDR2: SSHAT and FNYEAQ (reference sequence). This CDR3 is built from 16 residues. V lost 0 bases to trimming and J lost 4 bases, with 15 bases between them. The DNA of the CDR3 is TGTGCCAGCAGCTTAGCGCCAGGGGAAATGGGCACTGAAGCTTTCTTT. Amino acids: CASSLAPGEMGTEAFF.

This clonotype occurred many times. The V gene is TRBV6-6, the J gene TRBJ1-3; unclear D gene. Germline CDR1 is MNHNY and CDR2 is SVGAGI (reference sequence). Trimming took off 7 bases at V and 2 bases at J, with 3 bases between the two ends. The CDR3 totals 11 residues. The chain's CDR3 is CASIAGNTIYF. Written as DNA, the CDR3 is TGTGCCAGCATAGCTGGAAACACCATATATTTT.

There are many counts of this clonotype. This rearrangement joins TRBV5-6 to TRBJ1-2; D unclear. CDR1 SGHDT and CDR2 YYEEEE come from the germline V gene. This CDR3 has 14 amino acids. Deletions cut 4 bases from V and 3 bases from J, with 13 bases between. CDR3 in amino acids: CASSPALFDYGYTF. The CDR3 DNA sequence: TGTGCCAGCAGCCCAGCTCTTTTCGACTATGGCTACACCTTC.

This clonotype was picked up many times. This chain links TRBV20-1 with TRBJ2-5; 10 nucleotides align to TRBD1. Germline CDR1 is DFQATT and CDR2 is SNEGSKA (reference sequence). The CDR3 has 14 residues. With 8 bases clipped from V and 4 bases from J, the junction kept 10 bases outside the gene matches. The DNA of the CDR3 is TGCAGTCTCGGAGACAGGGGGCAAGGAGAGACCCAGTACTTC. Encoded protein: CSLGDRGQGETQYF.